This TCR beta chain was obtained from a study of blood T cells in healthy people across ages. Study-wide results and caveats: Naive CD4+ cells and diversity were both higher in long-lived donors than in aged donors.

Using a J-beta primer mix together with a sample-barcoded 5' primer, a second PCR was run for roughly 7 to 11 cycles. Through a template-switch adaptor with 12 random nucleotides, each cDNA molecule received a tag. Every individual sample yielded 2.5 million or more paired-end reads (each containing CDR3). Each CDR3 protein gets one entry after TCRdb re-called the 5' RACE reads with MiXCR. Counted here are some 920,000 distinct CDR3 sequences, 51% occurring once; the ten biggest clones make up around 21%. Trimming cost V 4 bases and J 4 bases; bases outside gene matches: 8. The CDR3 is 15 amino acids. Germline lookup yields CDR1 SGHVS and CDR2 FQNEAQ. Worth noting for this clonotype: The antigen is unknown.

No fewer than 6 micrograms of total RNA were isolated from every sample. This sequence joins TRBV7-8 and TRBJ2-3; 7 bases line up with TRBD1. The specimen sequenced was blood. This TCR was sampled from a woman aged 60-75 years in good health. Here the CDR3 DNA reads TGTGCCAGCAGCTCCAGGGACAGTAAGGCAGATACGCAGTATTTT. This codes for CASSSRDSKADTQYF.